This entry lists 24 T cell receptor beta chains sequenced from one sample in a study of T-cell memory formation after mild COVID-19. MiXCR, run by TCRdb on the 5' RACE reads, gives a single entry per CDR3 protein. The repertoire holds approximately 240,000 distinct CDR3 sequences, with less than 20% as singletons. Source material: PBMCs or a T cell subset sorted from them (not recorded which). These receptors came from a man aged 18 to 35 who had mild COVID-19 (a few samples of this study predate the infection). Cell type and time point are not known.

This clonotype was counted ten times or more. The rearrangement joins TRBV4-1 to TRBJ2-2; TRBD1 might be the D (6 bases). The CDR3 is made up of 15 amino acids. Germline V gene data show CDR1 as MGHRA and CDR2 as YSYEKL. V was pared by 4 bases and J by 1 base, with 10 bases between. The DNA for the CDR3 is TGCGCCAGCAGCCTAGGACAGCTGAACACCGGGGAGCTGTTTTTT. This sequence encodes CASSLGQLNTGELFF.

The rearrangement uses TRBV29-1 and TRBJ2-3; TRBD2 agrees at 7 bases. CDR1 and CDR2 from the germline V gene are SQVTM and ANQGSEA. V shed 7 bases, J shed 0 bases, and the junction held 7 bases outside the gene matches. The CDR3 consists of 14 residues. The CDR3 here is CSAKGGLSTDTQYF. The CDR3 DNA is TGCAGCGCAAAGGGAGGGCTCAGCACAGATACGCAGTATTTT.

Ten or more counts support this clonotype. J is TRBJ2-5 and V is TRBV18; D gene uncertain. The CDR3 runs 14 residues. In germline, CDR1 is KGHSH, CDR2 LQKENI. Trimming took off 6 bases at V and 0 bases at J, with 11 bases between the two ends. The CDR3 DNA reads TGTGCCAGCTCGTCGTACGGTCACCAAGAGACCCAGTACTTC. As protein: CASSSYGHQETQYF.

The V gene is TRBV20-1, the J gene TRBJ1-6, with D unclear. CDR3 length: 18 amino acids. Germline values: CDR1 DFQATT, CDR2 SNEGSKA (reference sequence). Trimming took off 0 bases at V and 0 bases at J, with 15 bases between the two ends. The CDR3, as DNA: TGCAGTGCTAGAGATCGGAGATTCACCCTCTCCTATAATTCACCCCTCCACTTT. It codes for CSARDRRFTLSYNSPLHF.

This clonotype was seen repeatedly, ten times or more. The chain links TRBV5-1 to TRBJ2-7; the D is unclear. Germline CDR1 reads SGHRS; CDR2 reads YFSETQ. The CDR3 runs 15 residues. Trimming stripped 0 bases from V and 2 bases from J, with 12 bases between. CDR3 in amino acids: CASSLGQTRPYEQYF. Here the CDR3 DNA reads TGCGCCAGCAGCTTGGGGCAAACCAGACCCTACGAGCAGTACTTC.

This clonotype occurred a few times. The genes are TRBV20-1 and TRBJ1-2; D perhaps matches TRBD1 (5 bases). CDR1 is DFQATT, CDR2 SNEGSKA, per germline (reference sequence). The CDR3 totals 12 residues. V was cut by 3 bases and J by 8 bases, with 13 bases left in between. In nucleotides, the CDR3 is TGCAGTGCTAGGACCGGGACGGAAGGCTACACCTTC. Translating it yields CSARTGTEGYTF.

The rearrangement links TRBV7-2 to TRBJ2-2; unclear D gene. The V gene lost 6 bases and the J gene lost 2 bases, with 16 bases spanning the gap. The CDR3 has 16 residues. The germline gives CDR1 SGHTA, CDR2 FQGNSA. In nucleotides, the CDR3 is TGTGCCAGCAGATTTAGGGTGTCGCATAACACCGGGGAGCTGTTTTTT. As protein: CASRFRVSHNTGELFF.

V is TRBV5-1 and J is TRBJ2-3; D is unclear. The V end lost 0 bases, the J end lost 0 bases, and 11 bases lay between the germline ends. This CDR3 has 16 amino acids. Germline CDR1 is SGHRS and CDR2 is YFSETQ. The CDR3 is CASSLGASSSTDTQYF. The CDR3 coding sequence is TGCGCCAGCAGCTTGGGTGCCTCCTCTAGCACAGATACGCAGTATTTT. The variable domain in full, completed from reference TRBV5-1 and TRBJ2-3, reads KAGVTQTPRYLIKTRGQQVTLSCSPISGHRSVSWYQQTPGQGLQFLFEYFSETQRNKGNFPGRFSGRQFSNSRSEMNVSTLELGDSALYLCASSLGASSSTDTQYFGPGTRLTVL.

This clonotype was counted only a few times. This chain connects TRBV18 to TRBJ2-5, with D uncertain. CDR3 length equals 13 residues. The V gene lost 2 bases and the J gene lost 5 bases, with 9 bases spanning the gap. Germline loops: CDR1 KGHSH, CDR2 LQKENI. The CDR3, as DNA: TGTGCCAGCTCACCAGGAACGGCGGAGACCCAGTACTTC. This gives the protein CASSPGTAETQYF.

The rearrangement joins TRBV7-2 to TRBJ2-3; D remains ambiguous. CDR1 and CDR2 (germline): SGHTA, FQGNSA. Trimming shortened V by 5 bases and J by 4 bases, and 7 bases separated the two germline ends. The length of the CDR3 is 12 residues. The CDR3 coding sequence is TGTGCCAGCAGCGCCCTTGCAGATACGCAGTATTTT. It specifies CASSALADTQYF.

This chain joins TRBV5-1 and TRBJ2-2; D might be TRBD2 (5 bases). This CDR3 is 15 amino acids long. V lost 3 bases, J lost 4 bases, and 13 bases lay in between. The germline V gene has CDR1 SGHRS and CDR2 YFSETQ. The CDR3 DNA follows: TGCGCCAGCAGCTCGCCGTCCGCGGGCACCGGGGAGCTGTTTTTT. It codes for CASSSPSAGTGELFF. The variable domain in full, with the rest retrieved from reference TRBV5-1 and TRBJ2-2, is KAGVTQTPRYLIKTRGQQVTLSCSPISGHRSVSWYQQTPGQGLQFLFEYFSETQRNKGNFPGRFSGRQFSNSRSEMNVSTLELGDSALYLCASSSPSAGTGELFFGEGSRLTVL.

In its sample, this clonotype was seen a few times. The CDR3 nucleotides read TGCGCCAGTAGAGGGGGGGACAATCAGCCCCAGCATTTT. It is translated as CASRGGDNQPQHF. This chain links TRBV5-1 with TRBJ1-5; D possibly corresponds to TRBD1 (6 bases). The CDR3 is 13 residues long. Germline loops: CDR1 SGHRS, CDR2 YFSETQ. V was trimmed by 8 bases and J by 3 bases, leaving 12 bases between them.

The chain is built from TRBV20-1 and TRBJ2-1, with 14 bases that match TRBD2. Trimming at V came to 6 bases and at J to 9 bases, leaving 7 bases not matched to a gene. This CDR3 region has 14 residues. The germline gives CDR1 DFQATT, CDR2 SNEGSKA (reference sequence). For the CDR3, the DNA is TGCAGTGCCGCGACTAGCGGGGGGGCTGGTGAGCAGTTCTTC. This translates into CSAATSGGAGEQFF.

This clonotype was picked up a small number of times. The chain recombines TRBV11-2 with TRBJ2-3; tentative D call: TRBD2 (6 bases). Germline V gene sequence: CDR1 SGHAT, CDR2 FQNNGV. CDR3 length: 14 amino acids. Trimming removed 5 bases from V and 2 bases from J, with 11 bases in between. CDR3: CASSRDFDTDTQYF. The CDR3 region has the DNA TGTGCCAGCAGCAGGGACTTTGACACAGATACGCAGTATTTT.

This sequence joins TRBV5-1 and TRBJ2-7; no definite D call. V shed 4 bases and J shed 2 bases, with 13 bases lying between them. CDR1 is SGHRS, CDR2 YFSETQ, per germline. This CDR3 is 14 amino acids long. DNA of the CDR3: TGCGCCAGCAGCCCGGTTGGGGAAGCCTACGAGCAGTACTTC. This sequence encodes CASSPVGEAYEQYF.

V usage is TRBV5-1 and J usage is TRBJ2-2; the match to TRBD1 covers 9 bases. Germline-derived CDR1 and CDR2 are SGHRS and YFSETQ. The CDR3 extends over 14 amino acids. The J segment lost 7 bases and the V segment lost 5 bases, leaving 6 bases of the junction unmatched. In DNA form, the CDR3 reads TGCGCCAGCAGACGACAGGGGGATGGCGGGGAGCTGTTTTTT. It encodes CASRRQGDGGELFF.

This clonotype occurred a few times. This chain joins TRBV7-2 and TRBJ1-1, with D tentatively TRBD1 (6 bases). This CDR3 has 16 amino acids. The germline gives CDR1 SGHTA, CDR2 FQGNSA. Trimming cost V 5 bases and J 1 base, with 17 bases left between them. Written as DNA, the CDR3 is TGTGCCAGCAGCCCCGACGGGACAATTAGGAACACTGAAGCTTTCTTT. Residues: CASSPDGTIRNTEAFF.

This clonotype showed up just a few times. This chain uses TRBV11-2 with TRBJ1-1; no clear D. CDR1 is SGHAT and CDR2 is FQNNGV in the germline V gene. Trimming took off 6 bases at V and 11 bases at J, with 16 bases between the two ends. CDR3 length: 12 amino acids. The CDR3 is CASSLVAAGAFF. The CDR3 coding sequence is TGTGCCAGCAGTTTGGTCGCGGCTGGGGCTTTCTTT.

This clonotype appeared a few times. The chain combines TRBV20-1 with TRBJ1-1, with D unresolved. V was clipped by 3 bases and J by 1 base, with 6 bases between them. CDR3 length: 12 amino acids. Germline V CDR1 and CDR2: DFQATT, SNEGSKA (reference sequence). CDR3 sequence reads: CSAREGNTEAFF. The CDR3, as DNA: TGCAGTGCTAGGGAGGGGAACACTGAAGCTTTCTTT.

This clonotype was counted between two and nine times. This chain links TRBV5-6 with TRBJ2-5; perhaps D is TRBD1 or TRBD2 (5 bases each). The length of the CDR3 is 15 residues. V was shortened by 4 bases and J by 3 bases, with 16 bases between the two germline ends. Germline values: CDR1 SGHDT, CDR2 YYEEEE. Here the CDR3 reads CASSAGWGSEETQYF. CDR3 sequence (DNA): TGTGCCAGCAGCGCGGGTTGGGGGAGTGAAGAGACCCAGTACTTC.

This clonotype was detected only a few times. In DNA, the CDR3 is TGTGCCAGCAGTTACAGGCAGGGGAACTACGAGCAGTACTTC. This gives the protein CASSYRQGNYEQYF. The V and J genes are TRBV6-2 or TRBV6-3 and TRBJ2-7; TRBD1 is a possible D gene (6 bases). Deletions cut 2 bases from V and 3 bases from J, with 11 bases between. This CDR3 has 14 amino acids. Germline values: CDR1 MNHEY, CDR2 SVGEGT.

This chain joins TRBV7-2 and TRBJ2-7; the match to TRBD2 covers 8 bases. This CDR3 has 17 residues. The junction had 11 bases not matched to a gene; V was cut back by 4 bases and J by 0 bases. Germline V gene data show CDR1 as SGHTA and CDR2 as FQGNSA. This CDR3 is CASSSHISGVHSYEQYF. CDR3 nucleotides: TGTGCCAGCAGCTCCCATATTAGCGGGGTTCACTCCTACGAGCAGTACTTC. Based on the CDR3 plus reference TRBV7-2 and TRBJ2-7, the full variable domain is GAGVSQSPSNKVTEKGKDVELRCDPISGHTALYWYRQSLGQGLEFLIYFQGNSAPDKSGLPSDRFSAERTGGSVSTLTIQRTQQEDSAVYLCASSSHISGVHSYEQYFGPGTRLTVT.

The V call is TRBV29-1, the J call TRBJ2-3, with D maybe TRBD2 (5 bases). The CDR3 is 12 residues long. Germline V lookup: CDR1 SQVTM, CDR2 ANQGSEA. With 7 bases removed from V and 5 bases from J, the gap between germline ends came to 13 bases. CDR3: CSADFIRDTQYF. The CDR3 nucleotides are TGCAGCGCGGACTTTATTCGAGATACGCAGTATTTT.

The CDR3 sequence: CAWSVWQGRDTGELFF. The CDR3 DNA reads TGTGCCTGGAGTGTATGGCAGGGCCGAGACACCGGGGAGCTGTTTTTT. The chain links TRBV30 to TRBJ2-2; a possible D gene is TRBD1 (5 bases). CDR1 and CDR2 from the germline V gene are GTSNPN and SVGIG (reference sequence). The CDR3 extends over 16 amino acids. Trimming cost V 0 bases and J 3 bases, with 14 bases left between them.